This TCR beta chain was recorded in a study of blood T cell repertoires in COVID-19. Study-level information: Sites in the United States, Italy and Spain provided acute and convalescent COVID-19 samples. T cells, B-cell-depleted T cells, or PBMCs provided the cDNA or gDNA that served as material.

In the authors' workflow: Amplification with reference gene primers provided the estimates of nucleated cell counts. Method: immunoSEQ multiplex PCR; TCRdb's copy keeps in-frame clones and lacks some. The V and J calls and the clone size are those of that table, but D and trimming were determined from the DNA. The table includes around 180,000 clones, about 81% detected once. V was trimmed by 6 bases and J by 8 bases, leaving 19 bases between them. The length of the CDR3 is 14 residues. Germline-derived CDR1 and CDR2 are MNHEY and SMNVEV (reference sequence). The material sequenced was peripheral blood. The sequence derives from a woman at least 80 years old with COVID-19, enrolled during active disease. The chain recombines TRBV27 with TRBJ1-1, with a tentative D call TRBD1 (5 bases). The CDR3 region has the DNA TGTGCCAGCAGGCCCAGACAGCGTGAGGTGGAAGCTTTCTTT. Translating it yields CASRPRQREVEAFF.